Sequencing of this TCR beta chain was carried out in a study of OX40 agonist ivuxolimab in advanced cancers. Study overall: Participants averaged about 60 years of age (range about 23 to 90) and were roughly 83% male.

Trimming left V 6 bases short and J 1 base short, with 13 bases between. The CDR3 runs 15 residues. The V gene's germline CDR1 is MNHEY and CDR2 SMNVEV (reference sequence). Profiled with immunoSEQ multiplex PCR; TCRdb holds only in-frame clones, not every one. The table lists over 95,000 clones, around nine tenths of them singletons, with around 0.3% in the top ten. The J gene is TRBJ2-1, the V gene TRBV27, with a possible D match to TRBD2 (6 bases). The specimen comprised CD4+ or CD8+ T cells sorted from blood, sampled in a trial of the OX40 agonist ivuxolimab. The TCR was taken from an adult with an advanced solid tumor such as melanoma, head and neck, liver or kidney cancer. CDR3 protein: CASSPRRGSYNEQFF. The DNA for the CDR3 is TGTGCCAGCAGCCCTCGGCGGGGATCCTACAATGAGCAGTTCTTC.